These T cell receptor beta chains were read from a single sample in a study of T cell repertoires in cytomegalovirus infection. No antigen has been identified for these receptors. A single record per CDR3 protein comes from TCRdb applying MiXCR to the reads. Found here are under 50,000 distinct CDR3 sequences, about a fifth of them singletons; the top ten hold around 90%. The input for sequencing was CD8+ T cells from cultured PBMCs, taken from culture after CMV antigen stimulation. These receptors were obtained from a human donor in good health (CMV status not recorded). Some clones in this sample may be carry-over from other donors' samples. Each CDR3 is given with its conserved first and last residue.

V: TRBV12-3/TRBV12-4; J: TRBJ2-7; CDR3: CASSLTGGKREQYF
V: TRBV7-2; J: TRBJ2-5; CDR3: CASSLVDRGSFILQETQYF
V: TRBV5-5; J: TRBJ1-6; CDR3: CASSWTRDSKPYNSPLHF
V: TRBV9; J: TRBJ1-1; CDR3: CASSVVPGANTEAFF
V: TRBV6-5; J: TRBJ2-1; CDR3: CASRLRSPDYNEQFF
V: TRBV7-8; J: TRBJ1-2; CDR3: CASSHGTNPANYGYTF
V: TRBV6-2/TRBV6-3; J: TRBJ1-2; CDR3: CASSYSGSYGYTF
V: TRBV6-5; J: TRBJ2-2; CDR3: CASSYGSSTGGELFF
V: TRBV27; J: TRBJ1-1; CDR3: CASRREMSRAEAFF
V: TRBV7-8; J: TRBJ2-1; CDR3: CASSLRLWGSYNEQFF
V: TRBV27; J: TRBJ2-1; CDR3: CASRRLALWENEQFF
V: TRBV7-7; J: TRBJ2-1; CDR3: CASSSTTSGRNEQFF
V: TRBV25-1; J: TRBJ2-5; CDR3: CASGGQTQYF
V: TRBV7-8; J: TRBJ2-4; CDR3: CASSPLEGSKNIQYF
V: TRBV6-2/TRBV6-3; J: TRBJ2-7; CDR3: CARSYSGRGPSYEQYF
V: TRBV6-2/TRBV6-3; J: TRBJ2-1; CDR3: CASSPRSYNEQFF
V: TRBV12-3/TRBV12-4; J: TRBJ1-2; CDR3: CASSPGTGGRFYYGYTF
V: TRBV7-6; J: TRBJ1-2; CDR3: CASSKGQSYGYTF
V: TRBV11-2; J: TRBJ2-7; CDR3: CATTGTGLYEQYF
V: TRBV19; J: TRBJ2-5; CDR3: CASSIGRQETQYF
V: TRBV6-5; J: TRBJ2-1; CDR3: CASSHGQSSYNEQFF
V: TRBV6-5; J: TRBJ1-2; CDR3: CASSYSRQGSDLSGYTF
V: TRBV7-9; J: TRBJ1-2; CDR3: CASSFADRNYGYTF
V: TRBV27; J: TRBJ2-7; CDR3: CASSFFSGVNYEQYF
V: TRBV6-2/TRBV6-3; J: TRBJ2-1; CDR3: CASSPGEREAVEQFF
V: TRBV7-2; J: TRBJ2-1; CDR3: CASSLIAGENEQFF
V: TRBV7-2; J: TRBJ2-1; CDR3: CAGRSSYNEQFF
V: TRBV29-1; J: TRBJ2-1; CDR3: CSVLPPREQFF
V: TRBV11-1; J: TRBJ2-7; CDR3: CASSPARRADEQYF
V: TRBV7-6; J: TRBJ2-1; CDR3: CASSPAPVRNNEQFF
V: TRBV7-6; J: TRBJ1-4; CDR3: CASSSRGGGVYEKLFF
V: TRBV7-2; J: TRBJ1-3; CDR3: CASSSDGFSGNTIYF
V: TRBV28; J: TRBJ1-2; CDR3: CASSSRDWDRGYTF
V: TRBV5-6; J: TRBJ1-1; CDR3: CASSLGVEAFF
V: TRBV7-6; J: TRBJ2-2; CDR3: CASSSPGLAVPGELFF
V: TRBV27; J: TRBJ2-3; CDR3: CASSFYSQGGDTQYF